This TCR beta chain was captured in a study of long-term antiretroviral therapy in people with HIV. Regarding the study as a whole: HIV repertoires covered narrower CDR3 length ranges than controls did.

Remarks on this clone: Its antigen is as yet unknown.

The run of the v3.0 immunoSEQ assay was at survey level. Repertoires were generated with immunoSEQ multiplex PCR, while TCRdb's copy carries only in-frame clones and drops some. The data show around 17,000 clones, roughly 91% seen once. The CDR3 loop spans 16 amino acids. With V trimmed by 0 bases and J by 6 bases, 6 bases remained unmatched. Germline CDR1 and CDR2: SEHNR and FQNEAQ (reference sequence). The material was unsorted PBMCs, obtained 6.9 years after starting antiretroviral therapy. This TCR derives from a man in his fifties with HIV. The genes are TRBV7-9 and TRBJ2-2; 8 bases agree with TRBD2. The CDR3 sequence: CASSLASGVNAGELFF. The CDR3 DNA follows: TGTGCCAGCAGCTTAGCTAGCGGGGTCAATGCCGGGGAGCTGTTTTTT.